This T cell receptor (beta chain) is from a study of cytomegalovirus exposure and HLA in healthy donors. Regarding this clone: Its target is not known.

Amplification used 60 Vbeta primers and 13 Jbeta primers. Profiling relied on immunoSEQ multiplex PCR, and the TCRdb table lists in-frame clones only, not all of them. In the table there are around 74,000 clones, 75% to 80% of which are singletons. General observations from the study: Most TCR sequences proved rare, with some public TCRs found in many donors. Upon later analysis, HLA-associated TCR beta chains proved more clonally expanded than other, equally common chains. Overall, roughly 150 TCR beta chains were annotated as cytomegalovirus-associated.

This clonotype was obtained from a man aged 40-50 years in good health and CMV-seronegative. Specimen: PBMCs.

CDR3 in DNA: TGTGCCAGTAGGGGACAGGGATGGGACACTGAAGCTTTCTTT. This translates into CASRGQGWDTEAFF. The genes are TRBV19 and TRBJ1-1, with TRBD1 identical over 9 bases. This CDR3 has 14 residues. The V and J ends lost 6 bases and 3 bases, in that order; junction bases with no gene match: 5. Germline lookup yields CDR1 LNHDA and CDR2 SQIVND (reference sequence).